The text below deals with one T cell receptor beta chain. This sample is drawn from a study of shared clonotypes between healthy human individuals. Method: immunoSEQ multiplex PCR; TCRdb's copy keeps in-frame clones and lacks some. The profile covers about 590,000 clones, with 95% appearing a single time and 0.09% to 0.13% taken by the ten largest. V dropped 0 bases and J dropped 5; count of bases not matched to a gene: 11. This CDR3 region has 17 residues. Per germline, CDR1 SGDLS and CDR2 YYNGEE. Naive CD8 isolation took CD45RO-negative cells positively selected for CCR7 and excluded terminally differentiated effector memory CD45RA+ cells.

The sequencing sample was made of naive CD8+ T cells sorted from blood. The chain couples TRBV9 to TRBJ2-5; 9 bases line up with TRBD2. The clonotype originates from a woman in her 30s in good health. CDR3 in amino acids: CASSVDGAGGPMETQYF. The CDR3 coding sequence is TGTGCCAGCAGCGTAGATGGTGCGGGAGGGCCGATGGAGACCCAGTACTTC.